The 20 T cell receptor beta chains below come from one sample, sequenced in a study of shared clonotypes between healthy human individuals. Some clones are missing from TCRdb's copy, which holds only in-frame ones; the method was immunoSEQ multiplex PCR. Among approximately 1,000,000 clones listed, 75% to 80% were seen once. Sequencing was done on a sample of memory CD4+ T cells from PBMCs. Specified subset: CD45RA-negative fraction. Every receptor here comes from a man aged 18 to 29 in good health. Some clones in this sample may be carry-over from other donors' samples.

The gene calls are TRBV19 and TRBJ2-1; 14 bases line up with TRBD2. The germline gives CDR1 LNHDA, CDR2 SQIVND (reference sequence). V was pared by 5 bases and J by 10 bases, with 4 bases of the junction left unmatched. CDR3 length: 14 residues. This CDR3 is CASSSRTSGREQFF. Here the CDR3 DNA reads TGTGCCAGTAGTTCCCGGACTAGCGGGAGGGAGCAGTTCTTC. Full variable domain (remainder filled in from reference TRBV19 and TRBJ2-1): DGGITQSPKYLFRKEGQNVTLSCEQNLNHDAMYWYRQDPGQGLRLIYYSQIVNDFQKGDIAEGYSVSREKKESFPLTVTSAQKNPTAFYLCASSSRTSGREQFFGPGTRLTVL.

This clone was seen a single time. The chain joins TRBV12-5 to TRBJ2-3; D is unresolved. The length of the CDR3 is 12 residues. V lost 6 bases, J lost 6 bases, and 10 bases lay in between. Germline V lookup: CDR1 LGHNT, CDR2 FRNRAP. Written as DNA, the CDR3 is TGTGCTAGTGGGAGAGAGGAGGATACGCAGTATTTT. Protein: CASGREEDTQYF.

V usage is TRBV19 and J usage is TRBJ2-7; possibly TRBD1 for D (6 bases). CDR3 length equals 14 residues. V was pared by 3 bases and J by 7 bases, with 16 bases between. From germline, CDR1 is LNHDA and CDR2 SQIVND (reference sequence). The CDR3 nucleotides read TGTGCCAGTAGTATTGAGGGCAGGGGTGGTGAGCAGTACTTC. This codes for CASSIEGRGGEQYF.

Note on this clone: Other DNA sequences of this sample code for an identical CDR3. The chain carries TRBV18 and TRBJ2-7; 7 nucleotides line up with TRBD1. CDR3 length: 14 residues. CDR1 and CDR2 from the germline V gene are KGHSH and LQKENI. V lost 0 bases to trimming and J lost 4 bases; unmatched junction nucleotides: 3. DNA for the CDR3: TGTGCCAGCTCACCACCGTCCAGGGGGTACGAGCAGTACTTC. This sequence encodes CASSPPSRGYEQYF.

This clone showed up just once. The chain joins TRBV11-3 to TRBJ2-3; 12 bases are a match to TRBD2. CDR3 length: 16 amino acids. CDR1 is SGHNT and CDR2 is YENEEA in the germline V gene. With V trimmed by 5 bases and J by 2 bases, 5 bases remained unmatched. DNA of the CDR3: TGTGCCAGCAGCGTGGGACTAGCGGGCGACACAGATACGCAGTATTTT. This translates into CASSVGLAGDTDTQYF.

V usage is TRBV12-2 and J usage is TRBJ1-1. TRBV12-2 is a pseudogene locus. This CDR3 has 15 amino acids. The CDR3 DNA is TGTGCAAGTCGCCATCAGACAGAGGGTGACACTGAAGCTTTCTTT. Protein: CASRHQTEGDTEAFF.

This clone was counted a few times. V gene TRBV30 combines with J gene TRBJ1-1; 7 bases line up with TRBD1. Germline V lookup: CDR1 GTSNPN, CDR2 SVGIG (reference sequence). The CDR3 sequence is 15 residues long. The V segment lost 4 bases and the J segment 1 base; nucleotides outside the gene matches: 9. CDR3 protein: CAWTFRGQPNTEAFF. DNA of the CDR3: TGTGCCTGGACCTTTAGGGGACAGCCGAACACTGAAGCTTTCTTT.

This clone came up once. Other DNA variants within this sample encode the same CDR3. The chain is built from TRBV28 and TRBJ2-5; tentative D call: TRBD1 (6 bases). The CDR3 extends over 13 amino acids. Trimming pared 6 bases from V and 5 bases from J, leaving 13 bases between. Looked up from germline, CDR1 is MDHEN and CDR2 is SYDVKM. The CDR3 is CASSPGTKETQYF. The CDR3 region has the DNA TGTGCCAGCAGCCCCGGGACAAAGGAGACCCAGTACTTC.

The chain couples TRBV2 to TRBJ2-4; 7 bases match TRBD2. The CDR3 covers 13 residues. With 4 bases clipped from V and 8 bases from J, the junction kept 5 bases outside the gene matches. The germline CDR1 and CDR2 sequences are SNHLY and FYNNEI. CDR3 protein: CASSGAGVDIQYF. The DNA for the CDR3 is TGTGCCAGCAGTGGTGCGGGAGTTGACATTCAGTACTTC.

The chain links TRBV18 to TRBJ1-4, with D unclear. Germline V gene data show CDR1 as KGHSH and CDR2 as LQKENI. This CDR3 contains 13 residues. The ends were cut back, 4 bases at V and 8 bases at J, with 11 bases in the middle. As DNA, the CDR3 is TGTGCCAGCTCACGCGCCAGCACCGAAAAACTGTTTTTT. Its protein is CASSRASTEKLFF.

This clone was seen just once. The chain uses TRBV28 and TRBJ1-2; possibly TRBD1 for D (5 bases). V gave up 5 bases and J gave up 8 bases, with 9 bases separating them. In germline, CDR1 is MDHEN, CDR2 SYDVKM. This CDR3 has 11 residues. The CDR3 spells CASSLGLGYTF. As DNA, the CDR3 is TGTGCCAGCAGTCTGGGGCTAGGCTACACCTTC.

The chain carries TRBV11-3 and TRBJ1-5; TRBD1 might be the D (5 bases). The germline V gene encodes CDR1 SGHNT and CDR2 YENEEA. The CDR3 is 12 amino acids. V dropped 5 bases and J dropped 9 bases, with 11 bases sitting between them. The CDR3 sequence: CASSPGLGPQHF. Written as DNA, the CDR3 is TGTGCCAGCAGCCCAGGGTTAGGGCCCCAGCATTTT.

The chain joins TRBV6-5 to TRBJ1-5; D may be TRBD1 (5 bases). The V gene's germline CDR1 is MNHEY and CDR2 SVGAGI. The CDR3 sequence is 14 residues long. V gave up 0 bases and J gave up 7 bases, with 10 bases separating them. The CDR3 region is CASSYSRGWQPQHF. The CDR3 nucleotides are TGTGCCAGCAGTTACTCGAGGGGTTGGCAGCCCCAGCATTTT.

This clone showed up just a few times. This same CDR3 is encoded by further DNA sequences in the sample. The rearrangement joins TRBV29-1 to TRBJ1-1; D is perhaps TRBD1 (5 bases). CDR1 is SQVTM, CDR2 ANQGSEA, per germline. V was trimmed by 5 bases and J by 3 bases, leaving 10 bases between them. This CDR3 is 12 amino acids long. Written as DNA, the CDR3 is TGCAGCGTTTGGGACGGTGACACTGAAGCTTTCTTT. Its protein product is CSVWDGDTEAFF.

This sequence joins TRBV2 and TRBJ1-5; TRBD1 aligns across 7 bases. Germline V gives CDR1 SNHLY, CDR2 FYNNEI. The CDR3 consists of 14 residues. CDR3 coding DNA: TGTGCGACAGCACCCGACAGGGAGGATCAGCCCCAGCATTTT. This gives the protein CATAPDREDQPQHF.

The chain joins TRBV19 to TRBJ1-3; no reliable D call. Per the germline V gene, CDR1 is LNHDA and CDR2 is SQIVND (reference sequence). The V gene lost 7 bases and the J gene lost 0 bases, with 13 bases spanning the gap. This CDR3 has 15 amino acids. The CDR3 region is CASTTRLLSGNTIYF. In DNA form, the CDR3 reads TGTGCCAGTACGACCCGACTGCTCTCTGGAAACACCATATATTTT.

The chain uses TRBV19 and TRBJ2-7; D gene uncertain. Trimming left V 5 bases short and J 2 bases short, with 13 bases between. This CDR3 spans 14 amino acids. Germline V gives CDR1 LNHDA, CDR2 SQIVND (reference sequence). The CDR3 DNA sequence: TGTGCCAGTAGTCAACGGGCAGGAGCCTACGAGCAGTACTTC. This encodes CASSQRAGAYEQYF.

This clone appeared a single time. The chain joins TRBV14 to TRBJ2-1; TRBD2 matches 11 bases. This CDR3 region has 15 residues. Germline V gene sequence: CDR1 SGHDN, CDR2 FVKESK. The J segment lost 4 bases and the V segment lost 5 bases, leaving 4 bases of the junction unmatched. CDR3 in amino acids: CASSSGLAAYNEQFF. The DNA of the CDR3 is TGTGCCAGCAGCTCGGGACTAGCGGCATACAATGAGCAGTTCTTC.

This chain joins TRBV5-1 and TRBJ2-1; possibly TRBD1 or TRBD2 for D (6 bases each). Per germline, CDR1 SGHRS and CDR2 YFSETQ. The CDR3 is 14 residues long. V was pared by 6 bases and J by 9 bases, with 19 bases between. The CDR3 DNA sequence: TGCGCCAGCACGGTGGGTAGCGGAGGGGGTGAGCAGTTCTTC. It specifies CASTVGSGGGEQFF.

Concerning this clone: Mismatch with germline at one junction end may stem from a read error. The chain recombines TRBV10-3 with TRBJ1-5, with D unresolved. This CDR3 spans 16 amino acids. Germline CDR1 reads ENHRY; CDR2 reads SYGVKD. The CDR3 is CASSALGPGGNQPQHF. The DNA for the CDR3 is TGTGCCAGCAGTGCATTAGGTCCCGGCGGCAATCAGCCCCAGCATTTT.